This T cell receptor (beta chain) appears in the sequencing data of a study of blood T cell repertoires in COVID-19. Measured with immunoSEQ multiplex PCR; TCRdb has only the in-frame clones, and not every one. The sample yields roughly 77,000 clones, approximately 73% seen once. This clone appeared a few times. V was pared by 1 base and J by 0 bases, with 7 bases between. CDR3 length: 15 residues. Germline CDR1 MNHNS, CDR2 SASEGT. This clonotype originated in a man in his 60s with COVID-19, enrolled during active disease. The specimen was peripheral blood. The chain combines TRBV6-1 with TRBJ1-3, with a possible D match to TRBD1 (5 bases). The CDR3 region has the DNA TGTGCCAGCAGTGAAGTAACAGGCTCTGGAAACACCATATATTTT. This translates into CASSEVTGSGNTIYF.